Sequencing of this T cell receptor beta chain was carried out in a study of CD8 T cells in ankylosing spondylitis. Overall study findings and caveats: Blood from ankylosing spondylitis patients appeared to carry a characteristic roughly 8-variant TCR beta motif.

This clonotype was picked up a small number of times. Its antigen is not known. 5'-RACE, quantitative and with molecular barcodes, yielded the TCR beta libraries. Via MiXCR, TCRdb re-called the 5' RACE reads, giving one row per CDR3 protein. Among 390,000 or so distinct CDR3 sequences listed, 20% to 25% were seen once. The CDR3 contains 16 residues. Per the germline V gene, CDR1 is MNHEY and CDR2 is SMNVEV (reference sequence). Trimming removed 7 bases from V and 7 bases from J; junction bases left unmatched: 10. V is TRBV27 and J is TRBJ2-1, with 13 nucleotides matching TRBD2. Sample: blood, either unsorted or a sorted T cell fraction (not recorded which). The sequence was obtained from a male donor with ankylosing spondylitis. The CDR3 DNA reads TGTGCCAGCACAAACTCCGGGACTAGCGGGGTGAATGAGCAGTTCTTC. This sequence encodes CASTNSGTSGVNEQFF.